Following are 19 T cell receptor beta chains from one sample sequenced in a study of OX40 agonist ivuxolimab in advanced cancers. Some clones are missing from TCRdb's copy, which holds only in-frame ones; the method was immunoSEQ multiplex PCR. The table has 70,000 to 90,000 clones, 84% seen once; the top ten hold around 7.3%. Specimen: CD4+ or CD8+ T cells sorted from blood, collected in a trial of the OX40 agonist ivuxolimab. These receptors were taken from an adult with an advanced solid tumor such as melanoma, head and neck, liver or kidney cancer.

The rearrangement uses TRBV4-3 and TRBJ2-1; D perhaps matches TRBD2 (6 bases). V gave up 3 bases and J gave up 9 bases, with 12 bases separating them. CDR1 LGHNA and CDR2 YSLEER come from the germline V gene. The CDR3 consists of 13 residues. CDR3 residues: CASSQEGWGEQFF. The DNA of the CDR3 is TGCGCCAGCAGCCAGGAGGGATGGGGTGAGCAGTTCTTC.

This clone came up once. V usage is TRBV5-5 and J usage is TRBJ2-7; D remains unclear. The V end was cut by 0 bases, the J end by 3 bases, with 4 bases between. The CDR3 covers 12 residues. Germline CDR1 is SGHKS and CDR2 is YYEKEE (reference sequence). In nucleotides, the CDR3 is TGTGCCAGCAGCTTGGACTTCTACGAGCAGTACTTC. This encodes CASSLDFYEQYF.

The chain has TRBV30 and TRBJ2-3; D gene ambiguous. The germline CDR1 and CDR2 sequences are GTSNPN and SVGIG (reference sequence). Between the trimmed V and J ends, which lost 0 bases and 5 bases, there was a span of 6 bases. This CDR3 region has 12 residues. The CDR3 coding sequence is TGTGCCTGGAGTGTTCAAATAGATACGCAGTATTTT. Protein: CAWSVQIDTQYF.

The chain couples TRBV5-1 to TRBJ1-3; possibly TRBD1 for D (5 bases). This CDR3 has 14 amino acids. Germline CDR1 and CDR2: SGHRS and YFSETQ. Trimming took 3 bases from V and 4 from J, leaving 11 bases between them. DNA for the CDR3: TGCGCCAGCAGCTCGGACACCTCAGGAAACACCATATATTTT. The encoded protein is CASSSDTSGNTIYF. Based on the CDR3 plus reference TRBV5-1 and TRBJ1-3, the full variable domain is KAGVTQTPRYLIKTRGQQVTLSCSPISGHRSVSWYQQTPGQGLQFLFEYFSETQRNKGNFPGRFSGRQFSNSRSEMNVSTLELGDSALYLCASSSDTSGNTIYFGEGSWLTVV.

The rearrangement uses TRBV4-3 and TRBJ1-2; no reliable D call. Germline V gene lookup returns CDR1 LGHNA and CDR2 YSLEER. V lost 1 base and J 0 bases, leaving 15 bases between the germline ends. CDR3 size: 17 residues. The CDR3, as DNA: TGCGCCAGCAGCCAAGGACACCTCGACCTCTCTAACTATGGCTACACCTTC. Protein product: CASSQGHLDLSNYGYTF.

In nucleotides, the CDR3 is TGCGCCAGCAGCCGCGGGACAGGGGGCAACGAGCAGTACTTC. It encodes CASSRGTGGNEQYF. V is TRBV5-1 and J is TRBJ2-7; the match to TRBD1 covers 12 bases. J gave up 5 bases and V 4 bases, and 4 bases lay outside the gene matches. This CDR3 is 14 amino acids long. Looked up from germline, CDR1 is SGHRS and CDR2 is YFSETQ. Full variable domain (outside the CDR3, taken from reference TRBV5-1 and TRBJ2-7): KAGVTQTPRYLIKTRGQQVTLSCSPISGHRSVSWYQQTPGQGLQFLFEYFSETQRNKGNFPGRFSGRQFSNSRSEMNVSTLELGDSALYLCASSRGTGGNEQYFGPGTRLTVT.

The chain uses TRBV7-6 and TRBJ2-7, with 9 bases fitting TRBD2. The CDR3 spans 18 residues. Germline values: CDR1 SGHVS, CDR2 FNYEAQ. Germline trimming cut 6 bases from V and 4 bases from J; bases unmatched to any gene: 19. CDR3 nucleotides: TGTGCCAGCAGTTATAGCGGGGGACTCTGGGGGGACGTGTACGAGCAGTACTTC. Amino acids: CASSYSGGLWGDVYEQYF.

This chain links TRBV4-2 with TRBJ2-7; TRBD2 matches at 7 bases. The CDR3 is 16 amino acids. Losses at the gene ends were 1 base for V and 3 bases for J; bases not matched to a gene: 9. CDR1 and CDR2 (germline): LGHNA, YNFKEQ. CDR3 nucleotides: TGTGCCAGCAGCCAAGTAGGCGGGGGAGATCACTACGAGCAGTACTTC. This translates into CASSQVGGGDHYEQYF.

The count of this clone is one. The rearrangement uses TRBV5-1 and TRBJ2-2, with a weak D call TRBD1 (5 bases). The germline gives CDR1 SGHRS, CDR2 YFSETQ. V was pared by 0 bases and J by 7 bases, with 16 bases between. The CDR3 is 16 residues long. The CDR3 nucleotides are TGCGCCAGCAGCTTGGCCGCAAGGGGCGACTTCGGGGAGCTGTTTTTT. It is translated as CASSLAARGDFGELFF.

The chain joins TRBV6-1 to TRBJ1-1, with D hard to call. Looked up from germline, CDR1 is MNHNS and CDR2 is SASEGT. The CDR3 extends over 13 amino acids. Trimming pared 6 bases from V and 4 bases from J, leaving 12 bases between. The CDR3 here is CASSLTSTTEAFF. In DNA, the CDR3 is TGTGCCAGCAGCCTGACGAGTACCACTGAAGCTTTCTTT.

This clone was detected a few times. The chain combines TRBV2 with TRBJ1-5; D uncertain. The germline V gene encodes CDR1 SNHLY and CDR2 FYNNEI. The V and J ends lost 5 bases and 7 bases respectively, with 9 bases between them. CDR3 length: 12 amino acids. The CDR3 spells CASSPTEQPQHF. As DNA, the CDR3 is TGTGCCAGCAGTCCTACAGAGCAGCCCCAGCATTTT.

This CDR3 reads CASSFSWGYGYTF. The CDR3 DNA reads as TGCGCCAGCAGCTTTTCCTGGGGCTATGGCTACACCTTC. The V call is TRBV5-1, the J call TRBJ1-2; D gene unclear. The CDR3 runs 13 residues. Germline values: CDR1 SGHRS, CDR2 YFSETQ. Trimming stripped 2 bases from V and 4 bases from J, with 9 bases between.

The chain links TRBV14 to TRBJ1-3; a weak D match, TRBD1 (5 bases). Germline CDR1 SGHDN, CDR2 FVKESK. Trimming pared 4 bases from V and 0 bases from J, leaving 7 bases between. The length of the CDR3 is 14 residues. The DNA of the CDR3 is TGTGCCAGCAGCCGGGACTACTCTGGAAACACCATATATTTT. Its protein product is CASSRDYSGNTIYF.

CDR3 sequence (DNA): TGTGCCAGCAGTTACACACGTACATACACTGAAGCTTTCTTT. The encoded protein is CASSYTRTYTEAFF. V is TRBV6-5 and J is TRBJ1-1; no clear D gene. The ends were cut back, 2 bases at V and 3 bases at J, with 10 bases in the middle. This CDR3 contains 14 residues. Germline V CDR1 and CDR2: MNHEY, SVGAGI.

This chain connects TRBV7-9 to TRBJ2-3; 7 bases fit TRBD2. Germline assignment: CDR1 SEHNR and CDR2 FQNEAQ (reference sequence). The trim removed 2 bases at V and 5 bases at J, leaving 7 bases unmatched. The CDR3 has 15 amino acids. The CDR3 DNA sequence: TGTGCCAGCAGCTTATTGGGCGGGGGAATAGATACGCAGTATTTT. Translation: CASSLLGGGIDTQYF.

This chain links TRBV6-5 with TRBJ1-6; 8 bases match TRBD1. The V gene end was trimmed by 6 bases and the J gene end by 8 bases; junction bases not matched to a gene: 3. CDR1 MNHEY and CDR2 SVGAGI come from the germline V gene. This CDR3 has 13 amino acids. CDR3 bases: TGTGCCAGCAGGACGGACAGGGATTCACCCCTCCACTTT. Protein: CASRTDRDSPLHF.

This rearrangement joins TRBV19 to TRBJ1-2; D possibly corresponds to TRBD1 (5 bases). CDR1 and CDR2 from the germline V gene are LNHDA and SQIVND (reference sequence). V lost 5 bases and J lost 4, with 14 bases in between. The CDR3 runs 14 residues. In DNA form, the CDR3 reads TGTGCCAGTAGTCTTCAGGGTTTTAGCTATGGCTACACCTTC. This encodes CASSLQGFSYGYTF.

The chain links TRBV6-5 to TRBJ1-1; the match to TRBD1 covers 8 bases. The CDR3 length is 13 residues. Losses at the gene ends were 4 bases for V and 3 bases for J; bases not matched to a gene: 1. The germline V gene encodes CDR1 MNHEY and CDR2 SVGAGI. This CDR3 reads CASSLTGDTEAFF. In DNA, the CDR3 is TGTGCCAGCAGTTTGACAGGGGACACTGAAGCTTTCTTT.

A remark on this clone: One junction end disagrees with the germline gene, perhaps due to a read error. The CDR3 reads CASSQGAGELFF. In nucleotides, the CDR3 is TGTGCTAGCAGCCAGGGGGCCGGGGAGCTGTTTTTT. The V call is TRBV7-7, the J call TRBJ2-2, with TRBD1 matching over 7 bases. The CDR3 runs to 12 residues. Germline lookup yields CDR1 SSHAT and CDR2 FNYEAQ (reference sequence).